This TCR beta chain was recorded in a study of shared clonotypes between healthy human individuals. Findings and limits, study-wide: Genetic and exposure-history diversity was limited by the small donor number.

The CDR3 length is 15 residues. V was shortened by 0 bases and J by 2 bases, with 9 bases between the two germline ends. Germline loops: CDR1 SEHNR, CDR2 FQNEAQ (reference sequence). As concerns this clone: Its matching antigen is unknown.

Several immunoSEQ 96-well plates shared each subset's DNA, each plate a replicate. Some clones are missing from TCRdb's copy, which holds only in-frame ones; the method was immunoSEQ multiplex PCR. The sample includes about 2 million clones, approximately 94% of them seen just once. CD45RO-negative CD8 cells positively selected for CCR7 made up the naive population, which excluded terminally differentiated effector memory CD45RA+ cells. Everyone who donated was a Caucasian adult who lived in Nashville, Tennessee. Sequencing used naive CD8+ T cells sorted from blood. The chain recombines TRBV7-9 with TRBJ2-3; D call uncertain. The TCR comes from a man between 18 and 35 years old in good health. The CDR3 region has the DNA TGTGCCAGCAGCTTAGCGCTCCAGACCACAGATACGCAGTATTTT. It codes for CASSLALQTTDTQYF.